The clone carrying this TCR beta chain was picked up many times. Germline CDR1 is SQVTM and CDR2 is ANQGSEA. Deletions cut 3 bases from V and 0 bases from J, with 12 bases between. This CDR3 has 15 amino acids. Template switching (which added a universal primer site) was used, and cDNA carried unique molecular identifiers. Via MiXCR, TCRdb re-called the 5' RACE reads, giving one row per CDR3 protein. This table has some 630,000 distinct CDR3 sequences, just over 7% appearing once. The data are from a study of identical twins. The data were also submitted as part of a second study, on yellow fever vaccine responses in identical twins.

This TCR derives from a woman aged 18-29 years in good health. The chain couples TRBV29-1 to TRBJ2-1, with D perhaps given as TRBD1 or TRBD2 (5 bases each). Source material: PBMCs. CDR3 sequence (DNA): TGCAGCGTTGACGGGGCCGCGCTCTCCTACAATGAGCAGTTCTTC. The encoded protein is CSVDGAALSYNEQFF.